This T cell receptor (beta chain) was retrieved from a study of shared clonotypes between healthy human individuals. The germline CDR1 and CDR2 sequences are MNHNY and SVGAGI (reference sequence). The CDR3 has 14 amino acids. V was pared by 4 bases and J by 1 base, with 7 bases between. In the authors' methods: Junction-only sequences produced by ImmunoSEQ had no quality scores, so filtering differed. Sequencing was performed with immunoSEQ multiplex PCR; in TCRdb, only in-frame clones are kept and a portion is missing. V and J calls and clone size come straight from that table; D and trimming were deduced from the DNA. Seen here are under 1,100,000 clones, 70% to 80% observed once, and the top ten hold 1.5%.

The sample was memory CD4+ T cells sorted from blood. As to subset: CD45RA-negative fraction. The chain links TRBV6-6 to TRBJ2-2; D is perhaps TRBD1 (5 bases). This sequence was found in a man aged 18 to 30 in good health. CDR3 nucleotides: TGTGCCAGCAGTTCTCAGGGGAACACCGGGGAGCTGTTTTTT. Amino acid sequence: CASSSQGNTGELFF.